This TCR beta chain was sequenced during a study of cytomegalovirus exposure and HLA in healthy donors. This PCR relied on a set of 60 Vbeta primers and 13 Jbeta primers. TCRdb's copy holds only in-frame clones and misses some; the assay was immunoSEQ multiplex PCR. The sample lists 70,000 to 95,000 clones, around 80% occurring once. V dropped 4 bases and J dropped 5 bases, with 14 bases sitting between them. The germline V gene has CDR1 ENHRY and CDR2 SYGVKD. This CDR3 region has 14 residues. At the time of sampling, donors were nominally healthy, though unrecorded immune exposures were likely. In regard to this clone: Its target is not known.

Study outcomes and limitations: The study flagged approximately 180 TCR beta chains as cytomegalovirus-associated.

This clonotype was obtained from a young man in good health and CMV-seronegative. Source material: PBMCs. The V gene is TRBV10-3, the J gene TRBJ1-1; weak D call: TRBD1 (6 bases). The CDR3 protein is CAISVQGGITEAFF. DNA for the CDR3: TGTGCCATCAGTGTACAGGGAGGGATTACTGAAGCTTTCTTT.